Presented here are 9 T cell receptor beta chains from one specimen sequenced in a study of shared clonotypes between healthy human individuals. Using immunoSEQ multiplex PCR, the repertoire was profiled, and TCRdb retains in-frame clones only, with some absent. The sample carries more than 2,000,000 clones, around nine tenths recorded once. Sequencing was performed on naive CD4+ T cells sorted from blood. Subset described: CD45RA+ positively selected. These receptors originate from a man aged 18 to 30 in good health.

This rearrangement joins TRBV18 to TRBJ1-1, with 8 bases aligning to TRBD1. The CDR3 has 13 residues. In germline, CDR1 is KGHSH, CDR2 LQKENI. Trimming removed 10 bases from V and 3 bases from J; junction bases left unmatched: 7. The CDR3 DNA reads TGTGCCACCGCACAGGGACAGGACACTGAAGCTTTCTTT. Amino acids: CATAQGQDTEAFF.

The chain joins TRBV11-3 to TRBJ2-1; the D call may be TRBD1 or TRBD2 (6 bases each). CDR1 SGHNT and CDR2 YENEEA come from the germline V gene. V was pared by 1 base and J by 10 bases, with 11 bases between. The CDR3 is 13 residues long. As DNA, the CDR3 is TGTGCCAGCAGCTTAGGTGGGGGGCAGGAGCAGTTCTTC. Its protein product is CASSLGGGQEQFF.

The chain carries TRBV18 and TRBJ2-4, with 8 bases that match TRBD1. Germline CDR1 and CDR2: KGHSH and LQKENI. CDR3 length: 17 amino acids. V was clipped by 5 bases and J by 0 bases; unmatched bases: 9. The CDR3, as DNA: TGTGCCAGCTCAAACAGGGGGTTAACCTTAGCCAAAAACATTCAGTACTTC. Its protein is CASSNRGLTLAKNIQYF.

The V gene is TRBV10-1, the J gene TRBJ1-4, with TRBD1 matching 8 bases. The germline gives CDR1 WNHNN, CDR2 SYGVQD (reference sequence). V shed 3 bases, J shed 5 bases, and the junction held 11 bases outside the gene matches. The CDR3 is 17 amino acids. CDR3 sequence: CASSDTSGQGANEKLFF. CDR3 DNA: TGCGCCAGCAGTGATACCTCCGGCCAGGGGGCGAATGAAAAACTGTTTTTT.

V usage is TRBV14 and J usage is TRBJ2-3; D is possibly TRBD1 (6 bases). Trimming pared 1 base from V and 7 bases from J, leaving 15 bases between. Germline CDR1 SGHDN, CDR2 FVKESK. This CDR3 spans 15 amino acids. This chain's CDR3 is CASSQVGRGNNTQYF. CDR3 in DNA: TGTGCCAGCAGCCAAGTGGGCAGGGGTAACAATACGCAGTATTTT.

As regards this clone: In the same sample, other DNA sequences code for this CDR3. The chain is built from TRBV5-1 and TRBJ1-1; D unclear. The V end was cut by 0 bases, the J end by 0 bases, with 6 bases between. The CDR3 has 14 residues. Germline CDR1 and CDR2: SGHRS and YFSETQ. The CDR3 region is CASSLGGMNTEAFF. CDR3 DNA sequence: TGCGCCAGCAGCTTGGGAGGAATGAACACTGAAGCTTTCTTT.

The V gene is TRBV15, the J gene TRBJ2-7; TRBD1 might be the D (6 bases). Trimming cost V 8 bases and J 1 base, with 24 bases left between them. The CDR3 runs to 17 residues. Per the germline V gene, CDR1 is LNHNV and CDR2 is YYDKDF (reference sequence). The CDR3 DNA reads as TGTGCCACCTCTGAAGGAGGTGGGGGCCAGCGTTCCTACGAGCAGTACTTC. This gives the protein CATSEGGGGQRSYEQYF. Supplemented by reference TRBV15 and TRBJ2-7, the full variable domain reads DAMVIQNPRYQVTQFGKPVTLSCSQTLNHNVMYWYQQKSSQAPKLLFHYYDKDFNNEADTPDNFQSRRPNTSFCFLDIRSPGLGDTAMYLCATSEGGGGQRSYEQYFGPGTRLTVT.

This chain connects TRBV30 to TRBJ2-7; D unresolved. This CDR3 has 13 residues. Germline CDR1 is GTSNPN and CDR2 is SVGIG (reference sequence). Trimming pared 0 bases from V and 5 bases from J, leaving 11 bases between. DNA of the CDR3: TGTGCCTGGAGTGTCAAGGTTATGGACGAGCAGTACTTC. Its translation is CAWSVKVMDEQYF.

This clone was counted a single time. The chain's CDR3 is CSVGTGGVTDTQYF. CDR3 coding DNA: TGCAGCGTAGGGACAGGGGGAGTCACAGATACGCAGTATTTT. The chain links TRBV29-1 to TRBJ2-3; 11 bases are shared with TRBD1. CDR3 size: 14 residues. Germline V gives CDR1 SQVTM, CDR2 ANQGSEA. J lost 2 bases, V lost 6 bases, and 4 bases had no gene match.